This TCR beta chain originates from a study of T cell changes during pregnancy in multiple sclerosis (dated by TCRdb to between 2017 and 2020). About the study as a whole: The study looked at changes in the T cell repertoire across pregnancy in women with multiple sclerosis.

Receptor amplification or capture employed the immunoSEQ multiplex PCR assay. What TCRdb holds here is the immuneACCESS table cut down to in-frame rearrangements. Part of the clones is not present; checked against another copy, under half of the missing clones reflect an unresolved V gene, and the others are unexplained. Recorded for this sample are 25,000 to 40,000 clones; roughly 91% of them occurred a single time. The top ten clones comprise about 3.9% of the sample. CDR3 length: 15 amino acids, cysteine to phenylalanine. Only the CDR3 DNA stays, 45 bases, in frame from base 1. V ends up 4 bases short and J 4 bases short, with an unmatched junction base count of 3. CDR1 is given as MNHEY and CDR2 as SMNVEV, both from the germline V gene (reference sequence). As for this clone: Its antigen has not been determined. Base qualities were left out, and no much larger clone turns up one base away.

The specimen comprised CD8+ T cells from peripheral blood mononuclear cells, sampled in the second trimester of pregnancy. This TCR came from a female donor in good health, enrolled as a control in a pregnancy study. The sequence links TRBV27 to TRBJ2-2; 10 bases in between match TRBD2. The DNA is TGTGCCAGCAGTTCGAGCGGGGGGGTCACCGGGGAGCTGTTTTTT. It encodes CASSSSGGVTGELFF.